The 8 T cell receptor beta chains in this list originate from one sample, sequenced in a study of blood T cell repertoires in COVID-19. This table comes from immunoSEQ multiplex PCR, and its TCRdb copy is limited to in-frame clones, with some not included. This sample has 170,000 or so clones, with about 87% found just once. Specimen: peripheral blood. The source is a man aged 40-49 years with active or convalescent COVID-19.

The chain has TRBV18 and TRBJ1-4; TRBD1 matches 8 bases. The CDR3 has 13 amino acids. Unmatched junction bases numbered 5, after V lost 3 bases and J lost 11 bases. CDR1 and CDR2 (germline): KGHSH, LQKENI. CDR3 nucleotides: TGTGCCAGCTCACCCGGACAGGGTGGGAAACTGTTTTTT. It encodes CASSPGQGGKLFF.

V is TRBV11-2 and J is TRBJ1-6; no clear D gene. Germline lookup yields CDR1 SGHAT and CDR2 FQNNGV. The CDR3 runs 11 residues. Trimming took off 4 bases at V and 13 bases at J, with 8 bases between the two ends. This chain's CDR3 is CASSSGEPLHF. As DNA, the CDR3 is TGTGCCAGCAGCTCCGGTGAGCCCCTCCACTTT.

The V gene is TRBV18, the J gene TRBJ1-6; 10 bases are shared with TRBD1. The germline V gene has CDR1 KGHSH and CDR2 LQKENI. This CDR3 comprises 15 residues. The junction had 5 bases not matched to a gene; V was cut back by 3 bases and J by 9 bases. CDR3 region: CASSPPGQGSSPLHF. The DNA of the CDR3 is TGTGCCAGCTCACCCCCGGGACAGGGGAGTTCACCCCTCCACTTT.

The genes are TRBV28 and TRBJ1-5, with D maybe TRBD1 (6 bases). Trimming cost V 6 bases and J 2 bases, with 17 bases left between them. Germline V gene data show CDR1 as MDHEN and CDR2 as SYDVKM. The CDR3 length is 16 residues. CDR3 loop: CASRQRGAPRNQPQHF. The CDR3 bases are TGTGCCAGCAGGCAGCGGGGGGCCCCTCGCAATCAGCCCCAGCATTTT.

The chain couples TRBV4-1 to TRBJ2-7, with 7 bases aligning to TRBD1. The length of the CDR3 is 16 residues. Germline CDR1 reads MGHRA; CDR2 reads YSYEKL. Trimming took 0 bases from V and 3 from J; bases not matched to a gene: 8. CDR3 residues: CASSQDSRTGNYEQYF. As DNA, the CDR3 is TGCGCCAGCAGCCAAGATTCAAGGACAGGTAACTACGAGCAGTACTTC.

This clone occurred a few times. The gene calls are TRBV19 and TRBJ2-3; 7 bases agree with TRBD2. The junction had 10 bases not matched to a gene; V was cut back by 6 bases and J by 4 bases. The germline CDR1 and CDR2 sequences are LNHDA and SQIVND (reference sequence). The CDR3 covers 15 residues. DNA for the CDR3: TGTGCCAGTAGCCGAGGGACTACCCGGGCAGATACGCAGTATTTT. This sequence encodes CASSRGTTRADTQYF.

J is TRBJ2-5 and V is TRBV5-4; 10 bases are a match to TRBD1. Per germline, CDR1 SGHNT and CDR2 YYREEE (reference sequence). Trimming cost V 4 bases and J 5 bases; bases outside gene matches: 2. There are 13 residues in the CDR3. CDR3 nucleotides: TGTGCCAGCAGCAAGGGACAGGGGGAGACCCAGTACTTC. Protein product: CASSKGQGETQYF.

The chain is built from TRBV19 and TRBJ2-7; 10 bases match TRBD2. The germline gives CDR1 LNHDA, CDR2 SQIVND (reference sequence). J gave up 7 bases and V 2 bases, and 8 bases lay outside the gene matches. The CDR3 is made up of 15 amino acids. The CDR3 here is CASSISGSGGREQYF. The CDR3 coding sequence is TGTGCCAGTAGTATATCTGGTAGCGGGGGGCGGGAGCAGTACTTC.